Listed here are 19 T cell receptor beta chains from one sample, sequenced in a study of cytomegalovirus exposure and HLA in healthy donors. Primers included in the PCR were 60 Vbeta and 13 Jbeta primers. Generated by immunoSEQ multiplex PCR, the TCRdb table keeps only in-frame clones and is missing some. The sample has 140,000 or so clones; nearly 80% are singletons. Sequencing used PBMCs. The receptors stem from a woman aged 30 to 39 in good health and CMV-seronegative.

This CDR3 is CASSPRAGGYNEQFF. For the CDR3, the DNA is TGCGCCAGCAGCCCAAGGGCGGGGGGTTACAATGAGCAGTTCTTC. The rearrangement uses TRBV4-3 and TRBJ2-1, with 8 nucleotides matching TRBD2. The CDR3 is 15 amino acids. The V segment lost 4 bases and the J segment 4 bases; nucleotides outside the gene matches: 6. Germline V lookup: CDR1 LGHNA, CDR2 YSLEER.

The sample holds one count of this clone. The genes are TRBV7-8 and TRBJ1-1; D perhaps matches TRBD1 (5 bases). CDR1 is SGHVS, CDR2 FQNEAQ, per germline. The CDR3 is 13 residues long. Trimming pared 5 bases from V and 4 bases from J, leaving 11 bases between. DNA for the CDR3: TGTGCCAGCAGCCGGACATGGGGCACTGAAGCTTTCTTT. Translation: CASSRTWGTEAFF.

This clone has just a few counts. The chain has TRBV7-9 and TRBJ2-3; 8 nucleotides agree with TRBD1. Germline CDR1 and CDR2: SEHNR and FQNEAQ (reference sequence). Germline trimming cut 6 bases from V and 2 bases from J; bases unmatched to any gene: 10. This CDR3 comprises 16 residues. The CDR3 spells CASSSTGATFTDTQYF. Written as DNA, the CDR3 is TGTGCCAGCAGTTCGACAGGGGCGACCTTCACAGATACGCAGTATTTT.

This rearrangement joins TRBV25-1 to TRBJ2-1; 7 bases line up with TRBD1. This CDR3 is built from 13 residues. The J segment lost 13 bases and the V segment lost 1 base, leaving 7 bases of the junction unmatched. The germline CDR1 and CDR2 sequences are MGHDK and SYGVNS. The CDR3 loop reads CASSEWVGTEQFF. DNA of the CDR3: TGTGCCAGCAGTGAATGGGTTGGGACAGAACAGTTCTTC.

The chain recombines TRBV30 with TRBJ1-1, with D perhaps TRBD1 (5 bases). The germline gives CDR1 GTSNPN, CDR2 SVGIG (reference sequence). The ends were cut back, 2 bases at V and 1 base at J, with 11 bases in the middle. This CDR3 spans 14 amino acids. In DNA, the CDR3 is TGTGCCTGGAGTAACGGGGGAGGGAACACTGAAGCTTTCTTT. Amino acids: CAWSNGGGNTEAFF.

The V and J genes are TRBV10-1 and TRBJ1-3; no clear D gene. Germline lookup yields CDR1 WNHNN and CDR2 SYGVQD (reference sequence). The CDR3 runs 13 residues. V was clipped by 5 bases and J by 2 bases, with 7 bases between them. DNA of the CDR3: TGCGCCAGCAGTCGGCAGGCTGGAAACACCATATATTTT. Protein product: CASSRQAGNTIYF.

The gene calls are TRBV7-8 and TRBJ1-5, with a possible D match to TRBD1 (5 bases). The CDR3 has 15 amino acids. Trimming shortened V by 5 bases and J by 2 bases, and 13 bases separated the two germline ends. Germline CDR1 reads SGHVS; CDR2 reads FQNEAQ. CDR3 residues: CASSRGRVGNQPQHF. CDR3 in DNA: TGTGCCAGCAGCCGAGGCAGGGTAGGCAATCAGCCCCAGCATTTT.

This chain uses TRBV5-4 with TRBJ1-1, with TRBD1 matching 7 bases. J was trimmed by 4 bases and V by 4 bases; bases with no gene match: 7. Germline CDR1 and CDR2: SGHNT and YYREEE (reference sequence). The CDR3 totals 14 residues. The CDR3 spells CASSPKGASTEAFF. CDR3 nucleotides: TGTGCCAGCAGCCCAAAGGGGGCGTCCACTGAAGCTTTCTTT.

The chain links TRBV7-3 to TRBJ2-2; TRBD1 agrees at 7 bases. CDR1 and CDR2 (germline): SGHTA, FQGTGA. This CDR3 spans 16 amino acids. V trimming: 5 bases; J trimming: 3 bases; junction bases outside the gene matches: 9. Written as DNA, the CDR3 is TGTGCCAGCAGCCCCCTTGGACAGGAAGACACCGGGGAGCTGTTTTTT. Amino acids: CASSPLGQEDTGELFF.

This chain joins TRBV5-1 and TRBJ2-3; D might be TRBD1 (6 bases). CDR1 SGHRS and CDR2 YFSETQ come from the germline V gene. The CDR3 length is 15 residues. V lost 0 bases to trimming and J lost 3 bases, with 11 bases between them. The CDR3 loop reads CASSLDWTVTDTQYF. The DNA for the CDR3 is TGCGCCAGCAGCTTGGACTGGACAGTGACAGATACGCAGTATTTT.

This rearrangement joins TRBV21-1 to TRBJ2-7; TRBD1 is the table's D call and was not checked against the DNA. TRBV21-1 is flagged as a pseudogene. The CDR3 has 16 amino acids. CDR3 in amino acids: CASSKDAGTVDYEQYF. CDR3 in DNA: TGTGCCAGCAGCAAAGACGCTGGGACAGTAGACTACGAGCAGTACTTC.

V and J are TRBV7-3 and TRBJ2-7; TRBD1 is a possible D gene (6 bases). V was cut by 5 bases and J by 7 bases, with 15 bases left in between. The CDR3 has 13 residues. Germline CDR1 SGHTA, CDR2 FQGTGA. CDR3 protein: CASSLDRGGEQYF. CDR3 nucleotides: TGTGCCAGCAGCCTAGATCGAGGGGGAGAGCAGTACTTC.

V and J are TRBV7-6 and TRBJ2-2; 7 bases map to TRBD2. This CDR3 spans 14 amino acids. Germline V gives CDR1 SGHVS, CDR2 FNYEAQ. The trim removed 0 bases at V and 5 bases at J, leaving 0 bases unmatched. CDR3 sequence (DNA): TGTGCCAGCAGCTTAGCGGGGGGGACCGGGGAGCTGTTTTTT. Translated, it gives CASSLAGGTGELFF.

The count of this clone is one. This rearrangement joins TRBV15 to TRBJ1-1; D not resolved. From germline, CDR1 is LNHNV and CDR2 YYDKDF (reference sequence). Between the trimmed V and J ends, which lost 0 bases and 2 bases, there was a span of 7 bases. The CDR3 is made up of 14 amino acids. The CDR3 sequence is CATSRDQTNTEAFF. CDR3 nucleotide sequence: TGTGCCACCAGCAGAGATCAGACAAACACTGAAGCTTTCTTT.

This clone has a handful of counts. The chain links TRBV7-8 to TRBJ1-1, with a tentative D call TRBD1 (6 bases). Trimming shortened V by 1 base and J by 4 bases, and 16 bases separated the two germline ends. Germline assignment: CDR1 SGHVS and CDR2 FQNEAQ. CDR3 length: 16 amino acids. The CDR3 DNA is TGTGCCAGCAGCTTAGGCCCAGGGGCCCGCGGCACTGAAGCTTTCTTT. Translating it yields CASSLGPGARGTEAFF.

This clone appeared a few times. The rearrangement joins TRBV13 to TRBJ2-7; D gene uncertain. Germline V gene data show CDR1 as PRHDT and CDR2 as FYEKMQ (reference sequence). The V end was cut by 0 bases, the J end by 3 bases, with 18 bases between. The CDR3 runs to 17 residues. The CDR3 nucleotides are TGTGCCAGCAGCTTAGGCCTTCGTGACACAAACGGCTACGAGCAGTACTTC. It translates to CASSLGLRDTNGYEQYF.

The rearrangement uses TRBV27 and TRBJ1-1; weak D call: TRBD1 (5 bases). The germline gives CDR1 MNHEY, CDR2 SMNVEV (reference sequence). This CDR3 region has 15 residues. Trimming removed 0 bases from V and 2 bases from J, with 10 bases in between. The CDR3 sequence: CASSLSPGGNTEAFF. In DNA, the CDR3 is TGTGCCAGCAGTTTATCGCCGGGGGGTAACACTGAAGCTTTCTTT.

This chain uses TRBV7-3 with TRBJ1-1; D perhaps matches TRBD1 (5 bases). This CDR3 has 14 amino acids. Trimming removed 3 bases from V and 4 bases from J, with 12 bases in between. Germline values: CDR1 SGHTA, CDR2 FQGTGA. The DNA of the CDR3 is TGTGCCAGCAGCTTGGGGCGGGGAAGCACTGAAGCTTTCTTT. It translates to CASSLGRGSTEAFF.

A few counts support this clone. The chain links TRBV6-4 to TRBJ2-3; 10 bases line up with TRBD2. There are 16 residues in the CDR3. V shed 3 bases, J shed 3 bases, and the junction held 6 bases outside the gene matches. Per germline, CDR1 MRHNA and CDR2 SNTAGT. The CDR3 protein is CASSDGSSGGTDTQYF. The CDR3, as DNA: TGTGCCAGCAGTGATGGCTCTAGCGGGGGTACAGATACGCAGTATTTT.